This record concerns one T cell receptor (beta chain) sequence. Here immunoSEQ multiplex PCR was the method, and the copy in TCRdb shows in-frame clones only, minus some. The sample has approximately 330,000 clones, 70% to 90% seen once. The participants were between about 18 and 100 years old and came from 24 US areas. In assigning cohorts, the study relied on participant-reported clinical history. The CDR3 extends over 17 amino acids. V was clipped by 0 bases and J by 1 base, with 12 bases between them. Germline CDR1 and CDR2: SEHNR and FQNEAQ (reference sequence). The sample originates from a study of blood T cell repertoires in COVID-19.

Material for sequencing was PBMCs or T cells enriched from blood (not recorded which). This TCR derives from a woman aged 40 to 50 with acute COVID-19. The chain recombines TRBV7-9 with TRBJ2-2, with D perhaps matching TRBD1 (5 bases). CDR3 sequence (DNA): TGTGCCAGCAGCTTAGCTGTAATGACAGAGAACACCGGGGAGCTGTTTTTT. Protein sequence: CASSLAVMTENTGELFF. Variable domain in full (rest from reference TRBV7-9 and TRBJ2-2): DTGVSQNPRHKITKRGQNVTFRCDPISEHNRLYWYRQTLGQGPEFLTYFQNEAQLEKSRLLSDRFSAERPKGSFSTLEIQRTEQGDSAMYLCASSLAVMTENTGELFFGEGSRLTVL.